The source of this TCR beta chain is a study of T cells after yellow fever vaccination. At the level of the study: Those fractions that held only low numbers of cells were prepared using the SMART-Seq v4 Ultra Low Input RNA kit. Study-wide results and caveats: Overall, a small share of clonotypes was seen in both CD4 and CD8 compartments. Post-booster samples contained most primary-vaccination clones (approximately 96% CD4, approximately 88% CD8).

A single record per CDR3 protein comes from TCRdb applying MiXCR to the 5' RACE reads. The sample has around 110,000 distinct CDR3 sequences, 7% to 8.5% seen once. This clonotype occurred many times. Its antigen remains unknown. Germline loops: CDR1 MNHEY, CDR2 SVGAGI. V was clipped by 8 bases and J by 5 bases, with 10 bases between them. This CDR3 comprises 12 residues. The chain recombines TRBV6-5 with TRBJ2-1; D not resolved. The clonotype was recovered from a man aged 25-45 years who received the YFV17D yellow fever vaccine. The specimen comprised CD8+ T cells sorted from PBMCs, sampled 45 days after the yellow fever booster vaccination. As DNA, the CDR3 is TGTGCCAGCGCTAGGGCGGACAATGAGCAGTTCTTC. It codes for CASARADNEQFF.